Listed below are T cell receptor beta chains from one sample, sequenced in a study of PD-1 blockade in classical Hodgkin lymphoma. Generated by immunoSEQ multiplex PCR, the TCRdb table keeps only in-frame clones and is missing some. Of more than 95,000 clones listed, around nine tenths were seen once; the top ten hold around 20%. Source: peripheral blood mononuclear cells (PBMCs), taken before the fourth cycle of nivolumab. The source of these receptors is a human donor with classical Hodgkin lymphoma. CDR3s include the opening cysteine and the closing phenylalanine or tryptophan. D genes are given only for firm matches. The size of a clone is reported for some rows only, either as once, few or many, or as a class for expanded clones.

TRBJ2-2 | TRBV6-5 | NA | NA | CASIDYTGELFF | TGTGCCAGCATTGATTATACCGGGGAGCTGTTTTTT
TRBJ2-7 | TRBV6-1 | NA | once | CASSRGYEQYF | TGTGCCAGCAGTCGCGGGTACGAGCAGTACTTC
TRBJ2-5 | TRBV14 | TRBD2 | NA | CASSPGLAGVQETQYF | TGTGCCAGCAGCCCTGGACTAGCGGGAGTTCAAGAGACCCAGTACTTC
TRBJ1-2 | TRBV2 | TRBD1 | NA | CASSTGQAEGYTF | TGTGCCAGCAGTACTGGACAGGCTGAAGGCTACACCTTC
TRBJ1-2 | TRBV7-2 | NA | NA | CASSLVVGAVYTF | TGTGCCAGCAGCTTAGTGGTGGGGGCGGTCTACACCTTC
TRBJ1-1 | TRBV19 | TRBD1 | NA | CASSKMMDRRNTEAFF | TGTGCCAGTAGTAAGATGATGGACAGGAGGAACACTGAAGCTTTCTTT
TRBJ1-5 | TRBV4-1 | TRBD1 | once | CASSQDHPGTGNQPQHF | TGCGCCAGCAGCCAAGATCACCCCGGGACAGGCAATCAGCCCCAGCATTTT
TRBJ1-1 | TRBV11-2 | NA | NA | CASSFQQGSGTEAFF | TGTGCCAGCAGCTTCCAACAGGGTTCGGGCACTGAAGCTTTCTTT
TRBJ1-6 | TRBV27 | TRBD1 | NA | CASSLEARGHSPLHF | TGTGCCAGCAGTTTAGAGGCCAGGGGGCATTCACCCCTCCACTTT
TRBJ1-1 | TRBV9 | TRBD1 | NA | CASSAPTGANTEAFF | TGTGCCAGCAGCGCCCCGACAGGGGCGAACACTGAAGCTTTCTTT
TRBJ1-3 | TRBV18 | NA | NA | CASSLQPYSGNTIYF | TGTGCCAGCTCCCTACAGCCCTACTCTGGAAACACCATATATTTT
TRBJ2-1 | TRBV20-1 | NA | NA | CSANSYEQFF | TGCAGTGCTAATAGCTATGAGCAGTTCTTC
TRBJ2-3 | TRBV5-1 | NA | NA | CASSANGQPTDTQYF | TGCGCCAGCAGCGCTAACGGACAGCCCACAGATACGCAGTATTTT
TRBJ1-4 | TRBV4-3 | NA | NA | CASSQDQGLGEKLFF | TGCGCCAGCAGCCAAGACCAGGGGTTAGGTGAAAAACTGTTTTTT
TRBJ1-3 | TRBV9 | NA | NA | CASRRTTGDTIYF | TGTGCCAGCAGAAGGACCACGGGAGACACCATATATTTT